The clone carrying this T cell receptor beta chain has ten or more counts. Antigen unknown. The CDR3 sequence is 16 residues long. V was cut by 2 bases and J by 0 bases, with 12 bases left in between. Germline lookup yields CDR1 SGHVS and CDR2 FQNEAQ. The sample comes from a study of regulatory T cells in long-lasting Graves disease. Time point given: newly diagnosed GD, antithyroid drugs for less than 3 months. Extracted PBMC RNA gave rise to the TCR library. For TCR beta, libraries came from iRepertoire HTBI primers and Arm-PCR of CDR3 regions. TCRdb re-analysed the multiplex PCR reads in MiXCR, keeping a single row per CDR3 protein. The repertoire holds 300,000 to 400,000 distinct CDR3 sequences, 16% seen once, with about 32% in the top ten. The study, taken as a whole, reports: Lower TCR diversity was seen in persistent Graves' patients than in newly diagnosed ones. A greater number of public clonotypes (around 2,700) was shared by persistent patients than by new patients (over 900).

This sample was also put to use in a study of T cells in Graves' hyperthyroidism and ophthalmopathy. From that study: Recently diagnosed hyperthyroidism of less than 2 months' duration affected patients aged 18 to 65.

The sequencing here drew on peripheral blood mononuclear cells (PBMCs), taken at new diagnosis, from a patient treated with antithyroid drugs. This sequence was found in a man aged 35-49 years with Graves disease. The genes are TRBV7-8 and TRBJ2-3; tentatively, D is TRBD1 or TRBD2 (5 bases each). CDR3 nucleotides: TGTGCCAGCAGCTTAACGGGGACCCGGAGCACAGATACGCAGTATTTT. Amino acids: CASSLTGTRSTDTQYF.